This T cell receptor (beta chain) was sequenced during a study of T cell responses to AZD1222 COVID-19 vaccine. The data were produced by immunoSEQ multiplex PCR, yet TCRdb's version contains in-frame clones alone and is incomplete. The sample shows more than 150,000 clones, 90% to 95% of them seen only once. CDR3 length: 14 residues. Study-level points and caveats: Vaccination with two AZD1222 doses was followed by a rise in Spike-specific TCR breadth and depth. Nearly half of spike-specific TCRs reportedly go after variant regions that carry no mutations. Among those given AZD1222, only five or six were seropositive at baseline.

A note on this clone: The antigen is undetermined.

The sequences come from peripheral blood, collected 28 days after the second AZD1222 dose. This clonotype was sampled from an adult who received the AZD1222 COVID-19 vaccine. J is TRBJ1-2 and V is TRBV21-1. TRBV21-1 is an annotated pseudogene. The CDR3, as DNA: TGTGCCAGCAGCAAACCTGACCTTCTGGGAGGCTACACCTTC. Translated, it gives CASSKPDLLGGYTF.